These 18 T cell receptor beta chains originate from one sample sequenced in a study of CD8+ T cells in alopecia areata. Treatment in this sample: oral pan-JAK inhibitor, 5-10 mg twice daily. RNA extraction was followed by reverse transcription into cDNA, which acted as the sequencing template. Sequenced by immunoSEQ multiplex PCR; TCRdb stores in-frame clones only, minus some. The table shows some 120,000 clones, with over 55% occurring only once. The sample here was CD4+ T cells sorted from blood, taken at week 4, from a patient treated with tofacitinib. These TCRs come from a human donor with alopecia areata.

The V gene is TRBV2, the J gene TRBJ2-3, with a possible D match to TRBD1 (6 bases). Trimming shortened V by 4 bases and J by 4 bases, and 12 bases separated the two germline ends. Germline lookup yields CDR1 SNHLY and CDR2 FYNNEI. CDR3 length: 14 amino acids. In DNA form, the CDR3 reads TGTGCCAGCAGTGTACAGGGTCACGCAGATACGCAGTATTTT. Translation: CASSVQGHADTQYF.

The genes are TRBV7-8 and TRBJ1-4; TRBD1 matches 9 bases. There are 15 residues in the CDR3. V lost 5 bases to trimming and J lost 8 bases; unmatched junction nucleotides: 9. CDR1 SGHVS and CDR2 FQNEAQ come from the germline V gene. DNA for the CDR3: TGTGCCAGCAGCCCTCGGGACAGGGTATGGGAAAAACTGTTTTTT. It encodes CASSPRDRVWEKLFF.

The chain employs TRBV2 and TRBJ2-3; D gene unclear. The germline gives CDR1 SNHLY, CDR2 FYNNEI. V gave up 7 bases and J gave up 6 bases, with 14 bases separating them. The CDR3 runs to 13 residues. This chain's CDR3 is CASTFALLDTQYF. In DNA form, the CDR3 reads TGTGCCAGCACATTTGCCCTGCTGGATACGCAGTATTTT. Using reference TRBV2 and TRBJ2-3 for the parts outside the CDR3, the full variable domain is EPEVTQTPSHQVTQMGQEVILRCVPISNHLYFYWYRQILGQKVEFLVSFYNNEISEKSEIFDDQFSVERPDGSNFTLKIRSTKLEDSAMYFCASTFALLDTQYFGPGTRLTVL.

This clone is a singleton in its sample. This chain joins TRBV5-1 and TRBJ2-7, with 12 bases matching TRBD2. The CDR3 is 14 residues long. CDR1 and CDR2 (germline): SGHRS, YFSETQ. V lost 4 bases and J lost 4; bases outside the gene matches: 3. The CDR3 region is CASSRTSGTYEQYF. CDR3 nucleotides: TGCGCCAGCAGCCGGACTAGCGGGACTTACGAGCAGTACTTC.

This clone was observed a handful of times. The rearrangement links TRBV9 to TRBJ2-5, with TRBD2 matching 11 bases. Germline V lookup: CDR1 SGDLS, CDR2 YYNGEE. Unmatched junction bases numbered 8, after V lost 4 bases and J lost 3 bases. The CDR3 spans 16 residues. The CDR3 nucleotides are TGTGCCAGCAGCACCAGACCTAGCGGGGGGAAAGAGACCCAGTACTTC. This gives the protein CASSTRPSGGKETQYF.

This clone was seen a handful of times. The chain recombines TRBV29-1 with TRBJ2-3, with D possibly TRBD1 on 5 matching bases. This CDR3 contains 11 residues. Germline V CDR1 and CDR2: SQVTM, ANQGSEA. Deletions cut 6 bases from V and 6 bases from J, with 10 bases between. This CDR3 reads CSVGPRDTQYF. In DNA, the CDR3 is TGCAGCGTGGGGCCACGGGATACGCAGTATTTT.

In its sample, this clone was seen a few times. V gene TRBV29-1 combines with J gene TRBJ2-1; 9 positions agree with TRBD2. Germline loops: CDR1 SQVTM, CDR2 ANQGSEA. After removal of 7 bases from V and 8 bases from J, the junction contained 12 bases not matched to a gene. The CDR3 is 14 residues long. The CDR3 region has the DNA TGCAGCGGAATAGGGCTAGCGGGGATCCATGAGCAGTTCTTC. This sequence encodes CSGIGLAGIHEQFF.

The CDR3 DNA is TGTGCCAGCACATTAGCGGGAGCAGATACGCAGTATTTT. This translates into CASTLAGADTQYF. J is TRBJ2-3 and V is TRBV7-2, with 9 bases identical to TRBD2. The CDR3 covers 13 residues. CDR1 and CDR2 (germline): SGHTA, FQGNSA. After removal of 7 bases from V and 4 bases from J, the junction contained 3 bases not matched to a gene.

This clone has only a few counts. The chain joins TRBV25-1 to TRBJ1-2; tentative D call: TRBD1 (6 bases). This CDR3 region has 12 residues. Trimming cost V 7 bases and J 7 bases, with 13 bases left between them. Germline-derived CDR1 and CDR2 are MGHDK and SYGVNS. CDR3 coding DNA: TGTGCCAGCACGAGGGGGGAAGGTGGCTACACCTTC. Its translation is CASTRGEGGYTF.

This clone was counted between two and nine times. CDR3 bases: TGTGCCAGCAGCTTTGGGAGGAACAATGAGCAGTTCTTC. It encodes CASSFGRNNEQFF. The chain has TRBV11-2 and TRBJ2-1, with D perhaps matching TRBD2 (6 bases). The germline CDR1 and CDR2 sequences are SGHAT and FQNNGV. The CDR3 consists of 13 residues. Trimming left V 3 bases short and J 5 bases short, with 8 bases between.

This clone was observed a handful of times. The gene calls are TRBV5-1 and TRBJ1-1, with D possibly TRBD1 on 5 matching bases. The length of the CDR3 is 13 residues. V gave up 0 bases and J gave up 11 bases, with 14 bases separating them. Germline V lookup: CDR1 SGHRS, CDR2 YFSETQ. The CDR3 spells CASSLEGSPVAFF. CDR3 sequence (DNA): TGCGCCAGCAGCTTGGAGGGGTCCCCTGTTGCTTTCTTT.

The chain has TRBV28 and TRBJ1-2, with D possibly being TRBD1 (6 bases). CDR1 MDHEN and CDR2 SYDVKM come from the germline V gene. Trimming left V 4 bases short and J 2 bases short, with 17 bases between. CDR3 length: 16 amino acids. Written as DNA, the CDR3 is TGTGCCAGCAGTTCTTTGACAGGCGGAACGAACTATGGCTACACCTTC. Translated, it gives CASSSLTGGTNYGYTF.

The chain combines TRBV7-2 with TRBJ1-2; 12 bases are shared with TRBD1. CDR1 is SGHTA, CDR2 FQGNSA, per germline. The CDR3 consists of 16 residues. V gave up 1 base and J gave up 5 bases; unmatched junction bases: 5. DNA for the CDR3: TGTGCCAGCAGCTTAGACCCGGGACAGGGGGCGTATGGCTACACCTTC. This translates into CASSLDPGQGAYGYTF.

This clone was detected only a few times. This chain links TRBV5-1 with TRBJ1-6; maybe TRBD1 (5 bases). Trimming took off 4 bases at V and 7 bases at J, with 12 bases between the two ends. The CDR3 is 14 amino acids. Germline assignment: CDR1 SGHRS and CDR2 YFSETQ. In DNA, the CDR3 is TGCGCCAGCAGCCCGGGGCCGGGAAATTCACCCCTCCACTTT. Its translation: CASSPGPGNSPLHF.

The chain recombines TRBV7-3 with TRBJ1-6, with D unclear. CDR1 and CDR2 from the germline V gene are SGHTA and FQGTGA. The CDR3 has 14 amino acids. V was trimmed by 5 bases and J by 4 bases, leaving 9 bases between them. The CDR3 bases are TGTGCCAGCAGCCCGACACCGTATAATTCACCCCTCCACTTT. It encodes CASSPTPYNSPLHF.

The genes are TRBV7-6 and TRBJ1-1; unclear D gene. Per germline, CDR1 SGHVS and CDR2 FNYEAQ. The CDR3 sequence is 13 residues long. The V and J ends lost 4 bases and 4 bases respectively, with 10 bases between them. CDR3 bases: TGTGCCAGCAGCTCCCGATTGAGCACTGAAGCTTTCTTT. The encoded protein is CASSSRLSTEAFF.

The chain employs TRBV7-8 and TRBJ2-5, with no clear D. The CDR3 loop spans 12 amino acids. The germline V and J ends were trimmed by 1 base and 5 bases, with 5 bases remaining between them. Per germline, CDR1 SGHVS and CDR2 FQNEAQ. The CDR3 region is CASSLDWETQYF. The CDR3 DNA follows: TGTGCCAGCAGCTTAGATTGGGAGACCCAGTACTTC.

V gene TRBV7-2 combines with J gene TRBJ2-2, with D possibly being TRBD1 or TRBD2 (6 bases each). Germline CDR1 reads SGHTA; CDR2 reads FQGNSA. Trimming removed 1 base from V and 9 bases from J, with 12 bases in between. The CDR3 runs to 14 residues. CDR3 DNA: TGTGCCAGCAGCTTAGACGGGGGCATCAGGGAGCTGTTTTTT. Its translation: CASSLDGGIRELFF.